This T cell receptor (beta chain) originates from a study of shared clonotypes between healthy human individuals. Some clones are missing from TCRdb's copy, which holds only in-frame ones; the method was immunoSEQ multiplex PCR. The sample has 2 million to 3 million clones; under 95% are singletons. Comments on this clone: Its antigen is undetermined.

General study results and limits: Naive subsets, compared against memory subsets, generally had larger estimated richness values.

The CDR3 length is 15 residues. V was cut by 3 bases and J by 1 base, with 12 bases left in between. Germline CDR1 is KGHSH and CDR2 is LQKENI. Sequenced input: naive CD4+ T cells from PBMCs. Specified subset: CD45RA+ positively selected. This receptor was taken from a man aged 18 to 35 in good health. Some clones in this sample may be carry-over from other donors' samples. The chain links TRBV18 to TRBJ1-1, with D hard to call. The CDR3 DNA follows: TGTGCCAGCTCACCCCCATCCGTTACGAACACTGAAGCTTTCTTT. Protein product: CASSPPSVTNTEAFF.